The rows below give T cell receptor beta chains drawn from one sample of a study of vaccination and CD4 T cells after COVID-19. No antigen has been identified for these receptors. TCRdb fed the PCR reads into MiXCR, producing one record per CDR3 protein. The table lists 20,000 to 25,000 distinct CDR3 sequences, 46% of them singletons. The sample was CD4+ T cells from blood, cultured in vitro, taken about 7 months after SARS-CoV-2 vaccination. Receptors originate from a human donor who had recovered from COVID-19. CDR3s include the opening cysteine and the closing phenylalanine or tryptophan. D genes are given only for firm matches. A clone size is listed for some rows: how often the clone was seen (once, few, many), or a class if it is expanded.

cdr3_aa: CASKVAGGPDTQYF
cdr3_nt: TGTGCCAGCAAAGTAGCGGGGGGTCCGGATACGCAGTATTTT
v_call: TRBV7-8
j_call: TRBJ2-3
clone_size: large
d_call: TRBD2

cdr3_aa: CASRRGPGPGETQYF
cdr3_nt: TGTGCCAGCAGACGCGGACCGGGACCGGGAGAGACCCAGTACTTC
v_call: TRBV5-5
j_call: TRBJ2-5
clone_size: -
d_call: -

cdr3_aa: CAIRRQGNNQPQHF
cdr3_nt: TGTGCCATCAGGAGGCAGGGCAACAATCAGCCCCAGCATTTT
v_call: TRBV10-3
j_call: TRBJ1-5
clone_size: -
d_call: -

cdr3_aa: CASSQRDSGYEQYF
cdr3_nt: TGCGCCAGCAGCCAGAGGGACTCGGGCTACGAGCAGTACTTC
v_call: TRBV5-1
j_call: TRBJ2-7
clone_size: -
d_call: -

cdr3_aa: CASASQGASTEAFF
cdr3_nt: TGTGCCAGCGCCTCACAGGGGGCGTCCACTGAAGCTTTCTTT
v_call: TRBV27
j_call: TRBJ1-1
clone_size: -
d_call: TRBD1

cdr3_aa: CASSSGLGYADTQYF
cdr3_nt: TGTGCCAGCAGCTCCGGTTTAGGTTACGCAGATACGCAGTATTTT
v_call: TRBV7-6
j_call: TRBJ2-3
clone_size: -
d_call: -

cdr3_aa: CSARPGLAGYEQYF
cdr3_nt: TGCAGTGCTCGGCCCGGACTAGCGGGCTACGAGCAGTACTTC
v_call: TRBV20-1
j_call: TRBJ2-7
clone_size: -
d_call: TRBD2

cdr3_aa: CASSHGTSFETQYF
cdr3_nt: TGTGCCAGCAGCCATGGTACTAGCTTCGAGACCCAGTACTTC
v_call: TRBV4-2
j_call: TRBJ2-5
clone_size: once
d_call: -

cdr3_aa: CASSYSQGAYSPLHF
cdr3_nt: TGTGCCAGCAGTTACTCTCAGGGGGCTTATTCACCCCTCCACTTT
v_call: TRBV6-5
j_call: TRBJ1-6
clone_size: -
d_call: TRBD1

cdr3_aa: CASSEGGAAGGRGYTF
cdr3_nt: TGTGCCAGCAGTGAAGGGGGAGCGGCAGGGGGGCGCGGCTACACCTTC
v_call: TRBV6-1
j_call: TRBJ1-2
clone_size: few
d_call: TRBD1

cdr3_aa: CASSYGQGGYTEAFF
cdr3_nt: TGTGCCAGCAGCTACGGTCAGGGAGGATACACTGAAGCTTTCTTT
v_call: TRBV7-9
j_call: TRBJ1-1
clone_size: -
d_call: -

cdr3_aa: CASSFYETQYF
cdr3_nt: TGTGCCAGCAGTTTCTACGAGACCCAGTACTTC
v_call: TRBV12-3/TRBV12-4
j_call: TRBJ2-5
clone_size: few
d_call: -

cdr3_aa: CSADPGGDEQYF
cdr3_nt: TGCAGTGCTGACCCGGGGGGGGACGAGCAGTACTTC
v_call: TRBV20-1
j_call: TRBJ2-7
clone_size: -
d_call: TRBD2

cdr3_aa: CASSLGGGTSVNEQFF
cdr3_nt: TGTGCCAGCAGCTTAGGGGGTGGGACTAGCGTCAATGAGCAGTTCTTC
v_call: TRBV7-2
j_call: TRBJ2-1
clone_size: -
d_call: TRBD2

cdr3_aa: CSARVGLAGEANTQYF
cdr3_nt: TGCAGTGCTAGAGTGGGACTAGCGGGAGAAGCGAATACGCAGTATTTT
v_call: TRBV20-1
j_call: TRBJ2-3
clone_size: -
d_call: TRBD2

cdr3_aa: CASSWTGRGNTIYF
cdr3_nt: TGTGCCAGCAGTTGGACAGGTCGAGGAAACACCATATATTTT
v_call: TRBV6-5
j_call: TRBJ1-3
clone_size: -
d_call: TRBD1

cdr3_aa: CASSLGQETQYF
cdr3_nt: TGTGCCAGCAGCTTGGGTCAAGAGACCCAGTACTTC
v_call: TRBV11-3
j_call: TRBJ2-5
clone_size: few
d_call: -

cdr3_aa: CSAVGSLSGNTIYF
cdr3_nt: TGCAGCGCCGTGGGCTCTCTCTCTGGAAACACCATATATTTT
v_call: TRBV20-1
j_call: TRBJ1-3
clone_size: -
d_call: -

cdr3_aa: CASSKDRIQETQYF
cdr3_nt: TGTGCCAGCAGCAAAGACAGGATCCAAGAGACCCAGTACTTC
v_call: TRBV7-6
j_call: TRBJ2-5
clone_size: -
d_call: -

cdr3_aa: CASSFNSAYEQFF
cdr3_nt: TGTGCCAGCAGCTTCAACTCAGCCTATGAGCAGTTCTTC
v_call: TRBV7-2
j_call: TRBJ2-1
clone_size: -
d_call: -

cdr3_aa: CASSRSGQGRGEQYF
cdr3_nt: TGTGCCAGCAGTCGGTCCGGACAGGGCAGGGGGGAGCAGTACTTC
v_call: TRBV25-1
j_call: TRBJ2-7
clone_size: -
d_call: TRBD1

cdr3_aa: CASRLGGTWAYEQYF
cdr3_nt: TGTGCCAGCAGACTGGGGGGGACATGGGCCTACGAGCAGTACTTC
v_call: TRBV6-1
j_call: TRBJ2-7
clone_size: -
d_call: -

cdr3_aa: CASSGQGQGYEQYF
cdr3_nt: TGTGCCAGCAGTGGCCAGGGACAGGGGTACGAGCAGTACTTC
v_call: TRBV27
j_call: TRBJ2-7
clone_size: -
d_call: TRBD1

cdr3_aa: CSARTQNGELFF
cdr3_nt: TGCAGTGCTAGAACCCAGAACGGGGAGCTGTTTTTT
v_call: TRBV20-1
j_call: TRBJ2-2
clone_size: -
d_call: -

cdr3_aa: CASRGTGTSGRAYNEQFF
cdr3_nt: TGTGCCAGCAGGGGAACGGGGACTAGTGGGAGAGCCTACAATGAGCAGTTCTTC
v_call: TRBV7-9
j_call: TRBJ2-1
clone_size: -
d_call: TRBD2

cdr3_aa: CSARDLHRDAPGDEQYF
cdr3_nt: TGCAGTGCTAGAGATCTCCACAGGGATGCTCCTGGGGACGAGCAGTACTTC
v_call: TRBV20-1
j_call: TRBJ2-7
clone_size: few
d_call: -

cdr3_aa: CASSLGLADADTQYF
cdr3_nt: TGTGCCAGCAGCTTAGGACTAGCGGACGCAGATACGCAGTATTTT
v_call: TRBV11-3
j_call: TRBJ2-3
clone_size: once
d_call: TRBD2

cdr3_aa: CASSSGGADTQYF
cdr3_nt: TGTGCCAGCAGCTCAGGGGGGGCGGATACGCAGTATTTT
v_call: TRBV7-6
j_call: TRBJ2-3
clone_size: few
d_call: -

cdr3_aa: CASSYSPGAPGYTF
cdr3_nt: TGTGCCAGCAGTTATAGCCCAGGGGCGCCGGGCTACACCTTC
v_call: TRBV6-5
j_call: TRBJ1-2
clone_size: -
d_call: -

cdr3_aa: CSVALDRVSYEQYF
cdr3_nt: TGCAGCGTTGCACTGGACAGGGTCTCCTACGAGCAGTACTTC
v_call: TRBV29-1
j_call: TRBJ2-7
clone_size: -
d_call: TRBD1

cdr3_aa: CASSRGDEQYF
cdr3_nt: TGTGCCAGCAGCAGGGGAGACGAGCAGTACTTC
v_call: TRBV6-1
j_call: TRBJ2-7
clone_size: few
d_call: -

cdr3_aa: CASSYQGSGELFF
cdr3_nt: TGTGCCAGCAGTTACCAGGGTTCAGGGGAGCTGTTTTTT
v_call: TRBV6-5
j_call: TRBJ2-2
clone_size: -
d_call: -

cdr3_aa: CASSRSQGAEGYTF
cdr3_nt: TGTGCCAGCAGCCGGTCACAGGGGGCCGAGGGCTACACCTTC
v_call: TRBV27
j_call: TRBJ1-2
clone_size: -
d_call: TRBD1

cdr3_aa: CASGGNVLTF
cdr3_nt: TGTGCCAGCGGGGGGAACGTCCTGACTTTC
v_call: TRBV2
j_call: TRBJ2-6
clone_size: few
d_call: -

cdr3_aa: CSGRALDNSPLHF
cdr3_nt: TGCTCTGGGAGGGCCCTCGATAATTCACCCCTCCACTTT
v_call: TRBV20-1
j_call: TRBJ1-6
clone_size: medium-sized
d_call: -